A selection of T cell receptor beta chains follows, all from one sample in a study of blood T cell repertoires in COVID-19. Sequencing was performed with immunoSEQ multiplex PCR; in TCRdb, only in-frame clones are kept and a portion is missing. The table has over 200,000 clones, around 83% seen once. The sample consisted of peripheral blood. All receptors come from a man between 40 and 49 years old with active or convalescent COVID-19. Each CDR3 is given with its conserved first and last residue. A D gene is named only where the DNA matches it firmly. Size is stated for part of the rows, as once, few or many counts, or as a class when the clone is expanded.

13,NA,TRBV10-3,TRBJ2-5,NA,TGTGCCATCAGGCACATGAGAGCGGAGACCCAGTACTTC,CAIRHMRAETQYF
16,TRBD2,TRBV24-1,TRBJ2-1,NA,TGTGCCACCCTAAAGGGACTAGCGAGCACCTACAATGAGCAGTTCTTC,CATLKGLASTYNEQFF
14,NA,TRBV7-9,TRBJ2-2,NA,TGTGCCAGCAGCCGGACTACGAACACCGGGGAGCTGTTTTTT,CASSRTTNTGELFF
15,NA,TRBV7-2,TRBJ2-1,NA,TGTGCCAGCAGCTTGGTGGGTGACTTTTACAATGAGCAGTTCTTC,CASSLVGDFYNEQFF
17,TRBD1,TRBV6-2/TRBV6-3,TRBJ1-5,few,TGTGCCAGCAGTCGGACAGGGGGCGATTATAGCAATCAGCCCCAGCATTTT,CASSRTGGDYSNQPQHF
15,NA,TRBV5-4,TRBJ1-1,NA,TGTGCCAGCAGCTTAGTTACCAGCGTCAACACTGAAGCTTTCTTT,CASSLVTSVNTEAFF
13,NA,TRBV10-2,TRBJ2-3,NA,TGCGCCAGCAGAGGGACTTTTACAGATACGCAGTATTTT,CASRGTFTDTQYF
18,TRBD2,TRBV28,TRBJ2-6,few,TGTGCCAGCAGCCCCTCGGGACTAGCGGTCTCTGGGGCCAACGTCCTGACTTTC,CASSPSGLAVSGANVLTF
14,NA,TRBV7-3,TRBJ2-2,NA,TGTGCCAGCAGCTTAGGGACTTCCACCGGGGAGCTGTTTTTT,CASSLGTSTGELFF
13,NA,TRBV12-3/TRBV12-4,TRBJ1-5,NA,TGTGCCAGCAGTTTGTCTACGGTCCAGCCCCAGCATTTT,CASSLSTVQPQHF
11,NA,TRBV2,TRBJ1-1,NA,TGTGCCAGCAGCTACGACAGGGAAGCTTTCTTT,CASSYDREAFF
15,NA,TRBV19,TRBJ2-2,NA,TGTGCCAGTAGTTCCAACTCAGGGTCTTCCGGGGAGCTGTTTTTT,CASSSNSGSSGELFF
17,TRBD1,TRBV4-3,TRBJ2-1,NA,TGCGCCAGCAGCCAAGATCTGAGGGACAGGGTCTACAATGAGCAGTTCTTC,CASSQDLRDRVYNEQFF
16,TRBD2,TRBV24-1,TRBJ2-1,NA,TGTGCCACCAGTGACCCAGCGGGGGTGGGGAACAATGAGCAGTTCTTC,CATSDPAGVGNNEQFF
19,TRBD2,TRBV2,TRBJ2-1,NA,TGTGCCAGCATCCTCGGGACTAGCGGGACCTCCCAAAGGGGGAATGAGCAGTTCTTC,CASILGTSGTSQRGNEQFF
11,NA,TRBV12-3/TRBV12-4,TRBJ2-1,NA,TGTGCCAGCAGTTTGACTAGGAGGCAGTTCTTC,CASSLTRRQFF
15,NA,TRBV6-1,TRBJ2-7,NA,TGTGCCAGCAGTGAATCAACTGGGCAGTACTACGAGCAGTACTTC,CASSESTGQYYEQYF
14,NA,TRBV5-1,TRBJ1-2,NA,TGCGCCAGCAGCTCCGGCGGGGCTAACTATGGCTACACCTTC,CASSSGGANYGYTF
16,TRBD1,TRBV24-1,TRBJ1-6,NA,TGTGCCACCAGTGATTGGACAGGGATGAATAATTCACCCCTCCACTTT,CATSDWTGMNNSPLHF
12,NA,TRBV28,TRBJ1-2,NA,TGTGCCAGCAGTTCAAGAGGCTATGGCTACACCTTC,CASSSRGYGYTF
16,TRBD2,TRBV9,TRBJ2-2,NA,TGTGCCAGCAGCGCCGGACTAGCGGGAGGGCCCGGGGAGCTGTTTTTT,CASSAGLAGGPGELFF
14,NA,TRBV3-1/TRBV3-2,TRBJ1-1,NA,TGTGCCAGCAGCCAAGAACAAGTGAACACTGAAGCTTTCTTT,CASSQEQVNTEAFF
15,TRBD1,TRBV3-1/TRBV3-2,TRBJ1-6,NA,TGTGCCAGCAGCCAGGGGACAGGGACTAATTCACCCCTCCACTTT,CASSQGTGTNSPLHF
14,TRBD1,TRBV18,TRBJ1-1,NA,TGTGCCAGCTCACCGGACAGGGGGCTTACTGAAGCTTTCTTT,CASSPDRGLTEAFF
15,TRBD1,TRBV5-5,TRBJ2-7,few,TGTGCCAGCAGCCTCTTGGACAGGGCGGGGACTGAGCAGTACTTC,CASSLLDRAGTEQYF
13,TRBD1,TRBV11-1,TRBJ2-5,NA,TGTGCCAGCAGTTACAGGGGGACGGAGACCCAGTACTTC,CASSYRGTETQYF
13,NA,TRBV19,TRBJ1-5,NA,TGTGCCAGTAGTTTTGGTCGCGATCAGCCCCAGCATTTT,CASSFGRDQPQHF
16,TRBD1,TRBV19,TRBJ1-4,NA,TGTGCCAGCCGGGACAGGGAAGGGGTAACTAATGAAAAACTGTTTTTT,CASRDREGVTNEKLFF
16,NA,TRBV28,TRBJ1-1,NA,TGTGCCAGCAGCCAGGAGGGAGATGAGTATGGCACTGAAGCTTTCTTT,CASSQEGDEYGTEAFF
18,NA,TRBV7-2,TRBJ1-6,NA,TGTGCCAGCAGCTTAGCCCGACAGGCTTACGCCTTTAATTCACCCCTCCACTTT,CASSLARQAYAFNSPLHF
17,NA,TRBV5-6,TRBJ2-3,NA,TGTGCCAGCAGCAACCTCTGGCGGTTCCAACCCGCGGATACGCAGTATTTT,CASSNLWRFQPADTQYF
17,TRBD2,TRBV5-4,TRBJ2-5,NA,TGTGCCAGCAGCTTGGCCTTCGGGCAGGGAGGGGAAGAGACCCAGTACTTC,CASSLAFGQGGEETQYF
14,TRBD1,TRBV11-2,TRBJ1-1,NA,TGTGCCAGCAGCTCCAGTACAGGGGCCACTGAAGCTTTCTTT,CASSSSTGATEAFF
13,NA,TRBV11-2,TRBJ1-3,NA,TGTGCCAGCAGCCATAGTAATGGAAACACCATATATTTT,CASSHSNGNTIYF
14,TRBD1,TRBV6-6,TRBJ1-5,few,TGTGCCAGCAGTTTAGGGGGCCGAGGACAGCCCCAGCATTTT,CASSLGGRGQPQHF
14,TRBD1,TRBV18,TRBJ2-5,NA,TGTGCCAGCTCACCACCAGGGGGCCGTGAGACCCAGTACTTC,CASSPPGGRETQYF
11,NA,TRBV30,TRBJ2-1,once,TGTGCCTGGAGTGCCTTGCGAGGGCAGTTCTTC,CAWSALRGQFF
15,NA,TRBV2,TRBJ1-4,NA,TGTGCCAGCTCATCCGACGGGGGGATGGGTGAAAAACTGTTTTTT,CASSSDGGMGEKLFF
11,NA,TRBV30,TRBJ1-2,NA,TGTGCCTGGACCGACAGGAGCGGCTACACCTTC,CAWTDRSGYTF
15,NA,TRBV4-2,TRBJ1-3,NA,TGTGCCAGCAGCCAACCGGACAGCTCTGGAAACACCATATATTTT,CASSQPDSSGNTIYF
14,NA,TRBV28,TRBJ1-2,few,TGTGCCAGCACCCCCTATCTTAGCGGGTATGGCTACACCTTC,CASTPYLSGYGYTF
14,TRBD1,TRBV9,TRBJ1-2,NA,TGTGCCAGCAGCCCTCAGGGGGACCCCTTGGGCTACACCTTC,CASSPQGDPLGYTF
17,NA,TRBV19,TRBJ1-1,once,TGTGCCAGTAGTATATTAGCCCCAGGAGGCATGAACACTGAAGCTTTCTTT,CASSILAPGGMNTEAFF
14,TRBD1,TRBV10-2,TRBJ1-5,NA,TGCGCCAGCAGTTCGACAGGGGGTAATCAGCCCCAGCATTTT,CASSSTGGNQPQHF
15,TRBD1,TRBV11-2,TRBJ2-7,NA,TGTGCCAGCAGCCACGGGGACAGGGGACCATACGAGCAGTACTTC,CASSHGDRGPYEQYF
17,TRBD1,TRBV30,TRBJ1-2,NA,TGTGCCTGGAGGGGACCCACAGGGGATATGACTAACTATGGCTACACCTTC,CAWRGPTGDMTNYGYTF
16,TRBD1,TRBV2,TRBJ1-4,NA,TGTGCCAGCAAAAGGGAAACAGGGGCGACTAATGAAAAACTGTTTTTT,CASKRETGATNEKLFF
15,NA,TRBV5-4,TRBJ2-3,NA,TGTGCCAGCAGCGAGGGCCCTAGTGCTACAGATACGCAGTATTTT,CASSEGPSATDTQYF
15,TRBD2,TRBV7-2,TRBJ2-1,once,TGTGCCAGCAGCTTGTTCGGACTAGCTAACAATGAGCAGTTCTTC,CASSLFGLANNEQFF
14,NA,TRBV24-1,TRBJ2-3,NA,TGTGCCACCAGTGATCGGACTAGCACAGATACGCAGTATTTT,CATSDRTSTDTQYF
11,NA,TRBV7-6,TRBJ2-1,NA,TGTGCCAGCAGCGTATACGGTGAGCAGTTCTTC,CASSVYGEQFF
16,TRBD2,TRBV10-3,TRBJ2-7,NA,TGTGCCATCAGTGAAGGGGTAGCGGGGGTCTCCTACGAGCAGTACTTC,CAISEGVAGVSYEQYF
16,TRBD2,TRBV7-8,TRBJ2-2,NA,TGTGCCAGCAGCCGAGTCCCTAGCGGGAGCACCGGGGAGCTGTTTTTT,CASSRVPSGSTGELFF
15,TRBD1,TRBV7-2,TRBJ1-6,NA,TGTGCCAGCAGCTTAGTTGGCAGGGGGATTTCACCCCTCCACTTT,CASSLVGRGISPLHF